The rows below give T cell receptor beta chains drawn from one sample of a study of T cells in severe cutaneous drug reactions. TCRdb re-called the multiplex PCR reads and shows each CDR3 protein once, DNA omitted. The repertoire table contains approximately 1,200 distinct CDR3 sequences. The sample consisted of cells from a skin blister. These TCRs come from a human donor with Stevens-Johnson syndrome, a severe cutaneous drug reaction. Each CDR3 is given with its conserved first and last residue. Expanded clones get a size class; other rows say once, few or many, or leave the size out.

abundance	v_gene	j_gene	len	CDR3aa
medium-sized	TRBV4-1	TRBJ2-3	16	CASSQGPGSGTDTQYF
-	TRBV11-2	TRBJ2-3	16	CASSLEIFGLSDTQYF
medium-sized	TRBV4-1	TRBJ1-2	17	CASSQDLGTGGASGYTF
-	TRBV7-8	TRBJ2-7	15	CASSRLLQLSYEQYF
medium-sized	TRBV20-1	TRBJ1-6	13	CSAGTGYYSPLHF
large	TRBV28	TRBJ1-4	14	CASRLGQGNEKLFF
-	TRBV11-3	TRBJ2-5	13	CASSSSPQETQYF
-	TRBV11-3	TRBJ2-5	14	CAGGHSWGQETQYF
medium-sized	TRBV29-1	TRBJ2-6	17	CFKVGLTNFSGANVLTF
-	TRBV5-1	TRBJ2-7	14	CASSSGGGPYEQYF
large	TRBV28	TRBJ2-7	13	CASSWTGAYEQYF
-	TRBV7-9	TRBJ2-5	13	CASILTGGETQYF
-	TRBV7-6	TRBJ2-3	15	CASSLAASVTDTQYF
-	TRBV6-5	TRBJ2-3	13	CASRDSGGDTQYF
-	TRBV11-3	TRBJ2-5	16	CASSLDRGGRGETQHF
-	TRBV5-1	TRBJ2-7	16	CASSPTPGRGIYEQYF
medium-sized	TRBV28	TRBJ1-4	15	CASTPWGATNEKLFF
-	TRBV6-1	TRBJ2-7	13	CASSRLAPYEQYF
medium-sized	TRBV2	TRBJ2-7	13	CASKNRGPYEQYF
-	TRBV20-1	TRBJ2-5	15	CSASRDNGGGETQYF
-	TRBV29-1	TRBJ2-7	14	CSVEDAGRRYEQYF
-	TRBV7-2	TRBJ2-3	14	CASSPETGPDTQYF
large	TRBV7-2	TRBJ2-7	13	CASSLLAVYEQYF
large	TRBV11-3	TRBJ1-2	16	CASSLGGGAATRGYTF
medium-sized	TRBV6-2/TRBV6-3	TRBJ2-1	16	CASSYSRAGEKETQFF
-	TRBV20-1	TRBJ2-5	15	CGALIAGGPTETQYF
large	TRBV25-1	TRBJ2-1	12	CASPRTDNEQFF
large	TRBV7-9	TRBJ2-7	14	CASSYGGEGYEQYF
-	TRBV11-2	TRBJ2-1	17	CASSLAVSGFSYNEQFF
-	TRBV27	TRBJ2-7	14	CASTRQGSSYEQYF
-	TRBV7-9	TRBJ1-2	13	CASTATGRHGYTF
large	TRBV12-3/TRBV12-4	TRBJ1-1	13	CASSPGVNTEAFF
medium-sized	TRBV20-1	TRBJ2-7	14	CSARDGVATYEQYF
large	TRBV6-6	TRBJ1-2	11	CASSSYGGYTF
-	TRBV12-3/TRBV12-4	TRBJ2-1	15	CASSLVAGAKGEQSF
medium-sized	TRBV11-3	TRBJ2-5	16	CASSLDRGGRGETQYF
medium-sized	TRBV25-1	TRBJ2-5	15	CASSRVAGGQETQYF
medium-sized	TRBV12-3/TRBV12-4	TRBJ2-3	15	CASSFRGGGTDTQYF
medium-sized	TRBV7-2	TRBJ2-7	16	CASSLGGSRYHYEQYF
large	TRBV6-5	TRBJ2-7	17	CASSYSIQAQSSYEQYF
medium-sized	TRBV13	TRBJ2-1	14	CASRAAGLQETQFF
-	TRBV7-2	TRBJ2-7	13	CASSRLEGYEQYF
large	TRBV29-1	TRBJ2-7	13	CSVGDRGPDEQYF
medium-sized	TRBV20-1	TRBJ2-1	15	CSAREGLAGVSEQFF
-	TRBV6-2/TRBV6-3	TRBJ2-7	12	CASSYVSTEQYF
-	TRBV6-1	TRBJ2-1	13	CASSGEIYNEQFF
large	TRBV28	TRBJ2-1	13	CASSFQGAYEQFF
medium-sized	TRBV7-2	TRBJ1-1	14	CASSARTDNTEAFF